Listed below are T cell receptor beta chains from one sample, sequenced in a study of blood T cell repertoires in COVID-19. Sequencing used immunoSEQ multiplex PCR; TCRdb keeps in-frame clones, though not all of them. The repertoire consists of roughly 250,000 clones, with around 81% occurring once and the leading ten covering 2.5% to 3%. Material: peripheral blood. Receptors were obtained from a woman aged 55-69 years with active or convalescent COVID-19. CDR3s include the opening cysteine and the closing phenylalanine or tryptophan. The D gene is left open where the match is weak. Where a row states a size, it is once, few, many or the class of an expanded clone; other rows omit it.

d_gene	abundance	v_gene	j_gene	CDR3nt	CDR3aa
-	-	TRBV6-5	TRBJ1-3	TGTGCCAGCAGCCGACTGTATAGCTCTGGAAACACCATATATTTT	CASSRLYSSGNTIYF
TRBD1	-	TRBV5-6	TRBJ2-7	TGTGCCAGCAGCCCGGGACAGGGTAGGCTAACCCATCAAATCTTC	CASSPGQGRLTHQIF
-	-	TRBV11-2	TRBJ2-3	TGTGCCAGCAGCACGACCTGGGGACACCTCGCGAGGGATACGCAGTATTTT	CASSTTWGHLARDTQYF
TRBD1	-	TRBV5-1	TRBJ1-2	TGCGCCAGCAGCCCGAGGACAGGGAAGGGCTATGGCTACACCTTC	CASSPRTGKGYGYTF
TRBD2	-	TRBV15	TRBJ2-1	TGTGCCACCAGCAGTCTGGCGGGGGGGCCCAATGAGCAGTTCTTC	CATSSLAGGPNEQFF
TRBD1	-	TRBV5-6	TRBJ1-5	TGTGCCAGCAGCTTGGGGGCCCGGGACAGGGGATATCAGCCCCAGCATTTT	CASSLGARDRGYQPQHF
-	few	TRBV10-3	TRBJ2-2	TGTGCCATCAGTGAAACTGGCGGGGAGCTGTTTTTT	CAISETGGELFF
-	-	TRBV19	TRBJ2-6	TGTGCCAGTAGTATTTCTAGCTCTGGGGCCAACGTCCTGACTTTC	CASSISSSGANVLTF
TRBD2	-	TRBV5-1	TRBJ2-5	TGCGCCAGCAGCTTGGATCCTATCCGGGAGGGAGAGACCCAGTACTTC	CASSLDPIREGETQYF
TRBD1	few	TRBV29-1	TRBJ1-1	TGCAGCGCTGCCAAGACGCCCAGGGGGACTGAAGCTTTCTTT	CSAAKTPRGTEAFF
TRBD2	-	TRBV9	TRBJ2-7	TGTGCCAGCAGCGGTACCATAAGGGCGGGGGACGAGCAGTACTTC	CASSGTIRAGDEQYF
TRBD1	-	TRBV7-9	TRBJ2-7	TGTGCCAGCAGCTTAGGGACAGGGGCCTACGAGCAGTACTTC	CASSLGTGAYEQYF
-	-	TRBV19	TRBJ2-1	TGTGCCAGTCGTGGTCGGGTCCCCTACAATGAGCAGTTCTTC	CASRGRVPYNEQFF
TRBD1	-	TRBV11-2	TRBJ1-2	TGTGCCAGCAGGGAACAGGGGGCAGATGGCTACACCTTC	CASREQGADGYTF
-	-	TRBV6-5	TRBJ1-1	TGTGCCAGCAGCCTCACTGAAGCTTTCTTT	CASSLTEAFF
-	-	TRBV5-6	TRBJ1-6	TGTGCCAGCAGCTTGGCCCAGTTGGGCTCACCCCTCCACTTT	CASSLAQLGSPLHF
-	-	TRBV4-1	TRBJ2-5	TGCGCCAGCAGCCGACTAGTCGGAGAGACCCAGTACTTC	CASSRLVGETQYF
TRBD2	-	TRBV10-3	TRBJ2-7	TGTGCCATCAGTGAGTCGACTAGCGGGGGGCGCTCCTACGAGCAGTACTTC	CAISESTSGGRSYEQYF
TRBD2	-	TRBV27	TRBJ2-1	TGTGCCAGCAGTTTACAGTCGAGCGGGGGGGCCAAGGAGCAGTTCTTC	CASSLQSSGGAKEQFF
-	few	TRBV6-5	TRBJ2-2	TGTGCCAGCAGTTACTCTACGGGAAACACCGGGGAGCTGTTTTTT	CASSYSTGNTGELFF
TRBD1	-	TRBV6-5	TRBJ1-1	TGTGCCAGCACAGGGGGCCCGCGAGCTTTCTTT	CASTGGPRAFF
TRBD1	-	TRBV7-3	TRBJ1-5	TGTGCCAGCAGCTCACAGGGGGATGGCCAGCCCCAGCATTTT	CASSSQGDGQPQHF
TRBD1	-	TRBV29-1	TRBJ1-5	TGCAGCGTCCAGGGGGCTGAAAGGGAGCCCCAGCATTTT	CSVQGAEREPQHF
TRBD1	-	TRBV12-5	TRBJ2-1	TGTGCTAGTGGGCCCGGGACAGGGAATGAGCAGTTCTTC	CASGPGTGNEQFF
TRBD2	once	TRBV6-5	TRBJ2-3	TGTGCCAGCAGCCTACTAGCGGGGGTGGCAGATACGCAGTATTTT	CASSLLAGVADTQYF
-	-	TRBV19	TRBJ1-1	TGTGCCAGTACCCTACAGGTGTCGAACACTGAAGCTTTCTTT	CASTLQVSNTEAFF
-	-	TRBV2	TRBJ1-4	TGTGCCAGCGGCCTCAGAAACGAGGATGAAAAACTGTTTTTT	CASGLRNEDEKLFF
-	-	TRBV12-3/TRBV12-4	TRBJ1-4	TGTGCCAGCAGTTTAGGAAGAGGTGAAAAACTGTTTTTT	CASSLGRGEKLFF
TRBD1	-	TRBV7-9	TRBJ2-7	TGTGCCAGCAGCGGGTCTACAGGGGGCATCGGCGAGCAGTACTTC	CASSGSTGGIGEQYF
-	-	TRBV21-1	TRBJ2-7	TGTGCCAGCAGCAAAGAAGGACTCGGGGAGTCCTACGAGCAGTACTTC	CASSKEGLGESYEQYF
-	-	TRBV2	TRBJ1-2	TGTGCCAGCGCCGGTGCAGGGTCGAACTATGGCTACACCTTC	CASAGAGSNYGYTF
-	-	TRBV5-1	TRBJ1-1	TGCGCCAGCAGCTTGGGGACAGTCGGGCCCAACACTGAAGCTTTCTTT	CASSLGTVGPNTEAFF
-	-	TRBV7-3	TRBJ2-2	TGTGCCAGCAGCTTAATCGGCACCGGGGAGCTATTTTTT	CASSLIGTGELFF